This T cell receptor beta chain was obtained from a study of Ad26.COV2.S vaccination and SARS-CoV-2 variants. For the study at large: The donor was enrolled in the Ad26.COV2.S arm of the COV1001 trial. General study findings and limits: Spike-specific CD8+ and CD4+ T cell responses reportedly showed substantial breadth after vaccination. Similar non-spike TCR breadth was seen in vaccine and placebo recipients.

The method was immunoSEQ multiplex PCR; TCRdb's version includes in-frame clones alone and lacks a portion of them. The table shows some 420,000 clones, with 88% occurring only once. Treatment given: 15 to 20 received Ad26.COV2.S at low or high dose, single or two shots; about 5 received placebo; per-sample allocation not given. It was on day 63 after the first vaccine or placebo injection that samples were taken. Notes on this clone: The antigen is unknown.

The CDR3 is 16 residues long. Germline V gene sequence: CDR1 MGHRA, CDR2 YSYEKL. The V end was cut by 1 base, the J end by 5 bases, with 14 bases between. The receptor's source is a person aged 18 to 65 who received the Ad26.COV2.S COVID-19 vaccine or a placebo. The sample here was peripheral blood, taken in a trial of Ad26.COV2.S vaccine versus placebo. This chain connects TRBV4-1 to TRBJ1-4; D is unresolved. The CDR3 nucleotides read TGCGCCAGCAGCCAAGCTTCCGAGACAATGAATGAAAAACTGTTTTTT. It translates to CASSQASETMNEKLFF.